This T cell receptor (beta chain) was captured by sequencing in a study of shared clonotypes between healthy human individuals. Only in-frame clones appear in the TCRdb table, and some are missing; sequencing was by immunoSEQ multiplex PCR. The table shows 1.5 million to 2.5 million clones, with 85% to 95% occurring only once. Positive CCR7 selection of CD45RO-negative cells yielded the naive CD8 cells, and terminally differentiated effector memory CD45RA+ cells were excluded. This CDR3 is 12 amino acids long. Per germline, CDR1 MNHEY and CDR2 SVGAGI. V shed 4 bases and J shed 8 bases, with 11 bases lying between them.

The rearrangement links TRBV6-5 to TRBJ1-1, with a weak D call TRBD1 (6 bases). Sample: naive CD8+ T cells sorted from blood. The sequence was collected from a young man in good health. DNA for the CDR3: TGTGCCAGCAGTTTCGGGGGGGGCGAAGCTTTCTTT. Translating it yields CASSFGGGEAFF.